This T cell receptor beta chain originates from a study of T cell responses to AZD1222 COVID-19 vaccine (dated by TCRdb to the early 2020s). For the study in its entirety: AZD1222 recipients whose second dose came at about 4 weeks and those whose second dose came at about 12 weeks were combined into one group, since spike-specific TCR depth and breadth did not differ between the two schedules. TCR sequencing covered fewer than 250 trial participants: about 210 given two doses of AZD1222 and 26 given two doses of MenACWY control vaccine. Trial participants were enrolled by age into subgroups of 18-55, 56-69 and 70-plus years, and 148, 28 and 57 TCR-sequenced participants, respectively, were included in these subgroups.

Findings and caveats that apply to the study as a whole: No day 14 peak-response samples were available, so repertoires were characterized only after the peak T cell response. The whole spike protein was spanned by vaccine-associated CD4 TCRs, and dominant responses were seen in regions 160-218 and 743-854. The 56-69-year group was small, and its depth increase did not reach significance, likely because of low power. Nearly half of unique spike-specific TCRs reportedly recognized epitopes outside regions mutated in the B.1.351 and B.1.1.7 variants. Most participants were white British and females outnumbered males, and the authors suggested that clonal diversity may have been underestimated. Only a handful of AZD1222 recipients were SARS-CoV-2 seropositive at baseline, limiting conclusions about previously exposed vaccinees. After two AZD1222 doses, both the breadth and the depth of spike-specific TCRs were significantly higher than at day 0 and than in MenACWY recipients.

The CDR3 regions of human TCRbeta chains were subjected to immunosequencing. In the paper's pipeline: Repertoire TCRs were matched against a reference library of SARS-CoV-2-specific TCRs generated with the MIRA antigen-specificity platform. Breadth was defined as the fraction of unique TCRs that were SARS-CoV-2-associated, and depth was defined as the fraction of total T cells that were SARS-CoV-2-associated. Each spike-specific TCR was assigned to its reactive spike region and to a CD4 or CD8 class using the MIRA data. Log10-transformed breadth and depth values were compared by one-way ANOVA with Sidak's multiple comparisons tests. As stored in TCRdb, this immuneACCESS dataset retains in-frame rearrangements with V and J assigned. A fraction of the clones does not appear; measured against another copy, unresolved V genes explain less than half of the discrepancy, and the remainder lacks a known reason. That table gives V, J and clone size, and the DNA gave D and trimming. Across this sample there are 150,000 to 180,000 clones, with around 89% seen only once. Of the sample, less than 3.5% is held by the ten largest clones.

What this sample's time point label stands for: baseline before first vaccination. The vaccinee samples were drawn from two UK trials, COV001 and COV002, one of which was a single-blind randomized controlled phase 2/3 trial testing AZD1222 (ChAdOx1 nCoV-19) in healthy adults. For TCRbeta chain sequencing, PBMC samples were collected from trial participants at day 0 and at day 28 after the second dose. About this clone: Its antigen target is currently unknown. It has no much larger one-base neighbor in the sample; base qualities were not kept.

V was cut back by 2 bases and J by 8 bases, leaving a gap of 19 bases between them. CDR1 and CDR2 are read off the germline V gene as ENHRY and SYGVKD. From the cysteine up to the phenylalanine, the CDR3 has a length of 16 residues. The kept DNA is CDR3 alone, 48 bases in frame from the first base. The receptor's source is an adult in good health. In this chain, TRBV10-3 is recombined with TRBJ2-1, and perhaps TRBD2 as D gene, on 6 matching bases. The sample consisted of peripheral blood, taken on day 0 of AZD1222 vaccination. The nucleotides read TGTGCCATCAGTGAGGTGGTGAAATACGGGGAGGATGAGCAGTTCTTC. The resulting protein is CAISEVVKYGEDEQFF.